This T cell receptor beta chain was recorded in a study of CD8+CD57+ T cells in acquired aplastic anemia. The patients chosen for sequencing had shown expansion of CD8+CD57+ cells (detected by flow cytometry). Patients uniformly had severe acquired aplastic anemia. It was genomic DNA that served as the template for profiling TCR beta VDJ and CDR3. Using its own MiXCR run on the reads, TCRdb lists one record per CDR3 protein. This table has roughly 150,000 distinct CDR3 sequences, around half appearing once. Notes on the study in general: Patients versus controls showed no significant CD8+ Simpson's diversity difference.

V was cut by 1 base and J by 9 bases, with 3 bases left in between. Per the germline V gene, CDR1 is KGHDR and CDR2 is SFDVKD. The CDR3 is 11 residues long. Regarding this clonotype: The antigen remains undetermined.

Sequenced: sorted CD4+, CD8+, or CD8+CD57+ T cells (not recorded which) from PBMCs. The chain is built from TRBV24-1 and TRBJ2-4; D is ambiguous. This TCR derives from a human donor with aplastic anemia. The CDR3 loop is CATSDFGIQYF. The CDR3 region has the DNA TGTGCCACCAGTGATTTTGGCATTCAGTACTTC.